The present T cell receptor (beta chain) was sequenced within a study of vaccination and CD4 T cells after COVID-19. Study-wide background: Samples were taken after vaccination, a median of around 76 days after dose two, with a range of 14 to 241.

Described treatment: roughly 10-day PBMC culture with coronavirus spike peptide pools or control peptides (ViraFEST assay). Trimming removed 1 base at V and 10 bases at J, with 17 bases between. Germline assignment: CDR1 SGHTA and CDR2 FQGNSA. The CDR3 is 16 residues long. Cultured CD4+ T-cell DNA underwent Oncomine TCR Beta short-read sequencing. The authors extracted genomic DNA from cultured CD4+ T cells. TCRdb reprocessed the PCR reads with MiXCR, giving one entry per CDR3 protein. The sample gives about 6,300 distinct CDR3 sequences, approximately 73% of which show up once; about 44% is in the top ten. Remarks on this clonotype: As yet, its antigen is unknown.

The sequencing sample was made of CD4+ T cells from blood, cultured in vitro. V usage is TRBV7-2 and J usage is TRBJ1-6; D not certain. The receptor was derived from a human donor who had recovered from COVID-19. CDR3 amino acids: CASSLEPPVGRSPLHF. The CDR3 DNA is TGTGCCAGCAGCTTAGAGCCCCCGGTAGGGAGATCACCCCTCCACTTT.